This T cell receptor beta chain was obtained from a study of cytomegalovirus exposure and HLA in healthy donors. The PCR made use of 60 Vbeta and 13 Jbeta primers. Produced via immunoSEQ multiplex PCR; TCRdb's table is partial and in-frame only. Altogether roughly 190,000 clones are present, approximately 65% being singletons, with the ten largest covering just under 3%. This clone was counted a few times. Its target is unknown. The V and J ends lost 7 bases and 8 bases respectively, with 18 bases between them. Per germline, CDR1 MNHNS and CDR2 SASEGT. The CDR3 runs to 14 residues. General study points: In a later analysis, across HLA loci, associated TCR counts were highest for DRB1, lowest for HLA-C. The authors listed some 160 TCR beta chains as cytomegalovirus-associated.

The TCR comes from a man in his forties in good health and CMV-seronegative. This chain links TRBV6-1 with TRBJ2-1; TRBD2 is a possible D gene (6 bases). The sequencing input was PBMCs. CDR3 loop: CASMRGALSDEQFF. The CDR3 nucleotides read TGTGCCAGCATGCGGGGAGCCCTATCGGATGAGCAGTTCTTC.